Listed here are 29 T cell receptor beta chains from one sample, sequenced in a study of technical replicates of blood from several donors. Repertoires were generated with immunoSEQ multiplex PCR, while TCRdb's copy carries only in-frame clones and drops some. The sample gives tens of thousands of clones, 94% of which show up once; 0.26% is in the top ten. The specimen sequenced was T cells isolated from PBMCs. The receptors shown here come from a human donor in good health.

The chain employs TRBV4-2 and TRBJ2-3; 13 bases map to TRBD2. The CDR3 is 16 amino acids. The ends lost 4 bases at V and 1 base at J; junction bases unmatched: 2. Looked up from germline, CDR1 is LGHNA and CDR2 is YNFKEQ. CDR3 coding DNA: TGTGCCAGCAGCCGAGGGACTAGCGGGGGCACAGATACGCAGTATTTT. It is translated as CASSRGTSGGTDTQYF.

The chain combines TRBV7-9 with TRBJ2-7; weak D call: TRBD1 (6 bases). The germline V gene has CDR1 SEHNR and CDR2 FQNEAQ (reference sequence). CDR3 length equals 17 residues. The ends were cut back, 1 base at V and 0 bases at J, with 16 bases in the middle. CDR3 loop: CASSLEVEGDSSYEQYF. CDR3 in DNA: TGTGCCAGCAGCTTAGAAGTCGAGGGGGATAGCTCCTACGAGCAGTACTTC.

This chain links TRBV5-6 with TRBJ1-2; TRBD1 matches at 7 bases. Germline V lookup: CDR1 SGHDT, CDR2 YYEEEE. There are 16 residues in the CDR3. With V trimmed by 4 bases and J by 5 bases, 14 bases remained unmatched. The CDR3 coding sequence is TGTGCCAGCAGCGATGTCCCCAGGGGGAAGTCTTATGGCTACACCTTC. Protein sequence: CASSDVPRGKSYGYTF.

The CDR3 nucleotides read TGTGCCAGCAGCGTAGTCGTTACGGCTAGCTGCCCCTACGAGCAGTACTTC. Amino acid sequence: CASSVVVTASCPYEQYF. The genes are TRBV9 and TRBJ2-7; TRBD2 might be the D (5 bases). The CDR3 is 17 residues long. V lost 0 bases, J lost 2 bases, and 18 bases lay in between. Germline CDR1 and CDR2: SGDLS and YYNGEE.

The rearrangement links TRBV5-5 to TRBJ2-7; maybe TRBD2 (6 bases). V dropped 4 bases and J dropped 3 bases, with 14 bases sitting between them. The length of the CDR3 is 14 residues. Germline V gives CDR1 SGHKS, CDR2 YYEKEE (reference sequence). CDR3 DNA: TGTGCCAGCAGCCGGGAGCATGGGGACTACGAGCAGTACTTC. It translates to CASSREHGDYEQYF. Drawing the rest from reference TRBV5-5 and TRBJ2-7, the complete variable domain is DAGVTQSPTHLIKTRGQQVTLRCSPISGHKSVSWYQQVLGQGPQFIFQYYEKEERGRGNFPDRFSARQFPNYSSELNVNALLLGDSALYLCASSREHGDYEQYFGPGTRLTVT.

J is TRBJ2-7 and V is TRBV6-6; D is perhaps TRBD2 (5 bases). CDR1 MNHNY and CDR2 SVGAGI come from the germline V gene (reference sequence). This CDR3 comprises 14 residues. Between the trimmed V and J ends, which lost 5 bases and 5 bases, there was a span of 16 bases. The CDR3 region has the DNA TGTGCCAGCAGTACAAGCGGAGATAACGACGAGCAGTACTTC. This gives the protein CASSTSGDNDEQYF.

There are a few counts of this clone. The chain combines TRBV11-2 with TRBJ2-7; D remains unclear. The germline gives CDR1 SGHAT, CDR2 FQNNGV. The CDR3 extends over 13 amino acids. With 3 bases removed from V and 4 bases from J, the gap between germline ends came to 10 bases. The CDR3 nucleotides are TGTGCCAGCAGCTTGGCCACAGAGTACGAGCAGTACTTC. Translated: CASSLATEYEQYF.

The V gene is TRBV10-3, the J gene TRBJ2-3; TRBD2 matches at 14 bases. The V gene's germline CDR1 is ENHRY and CDR2 SYGVKD. The CDR3 loop spans 17 amino acids. Unmatched junction bases numbered 4, after V lost 1 base and J lost 4 bases. CDR3 protein: CAISELGLAGESDTQYF. CDR3 nucleotides: TGTGCCATCAGTGAGTTGGGACTAGCGGGAGAGTCAGATACGCAGTATTTT.

This clone has a single count. The genes are TRBV19 and TRBJ2-7, with D perhaps TRBD1 (5 bases). The ends were cut back, 3 bases at V and 3 bases at J, with 12 bases in the middle. The CDR3 runs to 14 residues. CDR1 and CDR2 from the germline V gene are LNHDA and SQIVND (reference sequence). This CDR3 is CASSILGRDYEQYF. CDR3 DNA sequence: TGTGCCAGTAGTATTCTTGGCAGGGACTACGAGCAGTACTTC.

The CDR3 DNA reads TGTGCCAGCATTTCGACTCAAGATCCGCTCCCCAATGAGCAGTTCTTC. Protein sequence: CASISTQDPLPNEQFF. This chain connects TRBV28 to TRBJ2-1; no reliable D call. CDR3 length equals 16 residues. Trimming stripped 7 bases from V and 6 bases from J, with 22 bases between. CDR1 is MDHEN and CDR2 is SYDVKM in the germline V gene.

This chain joins TRBV7-9 and TRBJ1-2, with TRBD1 as a possible D gene (5 bases). The ends were cut back, 0 bases at V and 7 bases at J, with 9 bases in the middle. The CDR3 has 13 residues. CDR1 SEHNR and CDR2 FQNEAQ come from the germline V gene (reference sequence). CDR3 DNA: TGTGCCAGCAGCTTAGCCCAGGGTTCTGGCTACACCTTC. Translation gives CASSLAQGSGYTF. Complete variable domain (other parts from reference TRBV7-9 and TRBJ1-2): DTGVSQNPRHKITKRGQNVTFRCDPISEHNRLYWYRQTLGQGPEFLTYFQNEAQLEKSRLLSDRFSAERPKGSFSTLEIQRTEQGDSAMYLCASSLAQGSGYTFGSGTRLTVV.

The chain links TRBV30 to TRBJ2-7; 11 positions match TRBD1. This CDR3 has 16 residues. Germline V CDR1 and CDR2: GTSNPN, SVGIG (reference sequence). Trimming removed 1 base from V and 6 bases from J; junction bases left unmatched: 11. The CDR3, as DNA: TGTGCCTGGAGTGACTTGCCGGGACAGGGGGGGGTCGAGCAGTACTTC. This codes for CAWSDLPGQGGVEQYF.

The genes are TRBV14 and TRBJ2-5; TRBD1 matches at 9 bases. J was trimmed by 5 bases and V by 1 base; bases with no gene match: 5. The germline gives CDR1 SGHDN, CDR2 FVKESK. The CDR3 spans 15 residues. Here the CDR3 DNA reads TGTGCCAGCAGCCAAGGGGGACAGGGTTCGGAGACCCAGTACTTC. It translates to CASSQGGQGSETQYF.

The chain joins TRBV4-1 to TRBJ2-1, with D perhaps TRBD2 (5 bases). This CDR3 spans 12 amino acids. In germline, CDR1 is MGHRA, CDR2 YSYEKL. Trimming left V 3 bases short and J 8 bases short, with 8 bases between. In DNA form, the CDR3 reads TGCGCCAGCAGCCATCCGGGGTATGAGCAGTTCTTC. Amino acids: CASSHPGYEQFF.

The chain employs TRBV6-1 and TRBJ2-2, with 10 bases identical to TRBD2. This CDR3 is 17 amino acids long. V was clipped by 1 base and J by 3 bases; unmatched bases: 5. Germline assignment: CDR1 MNHNS and CDR2 SASEGT. This chain's CDR3 is CASSEELAGAHTGELFF. The CDR3 DNA reads as TGTGCCAGCAGTGAAGAGCTAGCGGGAGCGCACACCGGGGAGCTGTTTTTT.

V usage is TRBV28 and J usage is TRBJ1-4; D not resolved. V lost 5 bases, J lost 0 bases, and 10 bases lay in between. This CDR3 region has 15 residues. The V gene's germline CDR1 is MDHEN and CDR2 SYDVKM. The CDR3 DNA sequence: TGTGCCAGCAGTGACTACCTGGCAACTAATGAAAAACTGTTTTTT. Its translation: CASSDYLATNEKLFF.

In this sample, this clone turned up once. V gene TRBV2 combines with J gene TRBJ2-2; TRBD1 is a possible D gene (6 bases). The V and J ends lost 9 bases and 1 base respectively, with 12 bases between them. The CDR3 consists of 14 residues. Germline CDR1 and CDR2: SNHLY and FYNNEI. In DNA form, the CDR3 reads TGTGCCAGTTCTAGGGGGTGGAACACCGGGGAGCTGTTTTTT. Its protein product is CASSRGWNTGELFF.

The chain combines TRBV5-4 with TRBJ2-7; 11 nucleotides match TRBD2. The CDR3 spans 16 residues. Trimming at V came to 4 bases and at J to 2 bases, leaving 8 bases not matched to a gene. CDR1 and CDR2 from the germline V gene are SGHNT and YYREEE (reference sequence). CDR3 protein: CASSRPTSGGTYEQYF. The CDR3 DNA is TGTGCCAGCAGCCGTCCAACTAGCGGGGGCACCTACGAGCAGTACTTC. Filled out from reference TRBV5-4 and TRBJ2-7, the complete variable domain reads ETGVTQSPTHLIKTRGQQVTLRCSSQSGHNTVSWYQQALGQGPQFIFQYYREEENGRGNFPPRFSGLQFPNYSSELNVNALELDDSALYLCASSRPTSGGTYEQYFGPGTRLTVT.

V and J are TRBV5-1 and TRBJ2-7; 11 nucleotides align to TRBD1. This CDR3 has 13 residues. V shed 4 bases and J 7 bases; nucleotides not matched to a gene: 4. The germline CDR1 and CDR2 sequences are SGHRS and YFSETQ. In DNA form, the CDR3 reads TGCGCCAGCAGCCGGACAGGGGGCGGTGAGCAGTACTTC. This sequence encodes CASSRTGGGEQYF.

The CDR3 region has the DNA TGTGCTAGTCGAGCTAGCACGGTACCCTACAATGAGCAGTTCTTC. Its protein product is CASRASTVPYNEQFF. V usage is TRBV12-5 and J usage is TRBJ2-1; possibly TRBD2 for D (5 bases). The CDR3 extends over 15 amino acids. Germline V lookup: CDR1 LGHNT, CDR2 FRNRAP. V lost 8 bases and J lost 2, with 16 bases in between.

The chain carries TRBV5-4 and TRBJ1-3; D perhaps matches TRBD1 (6 bases). Germline assignment: CDR1 SGHNT and CDR2 YYREEE (reference sequence). V lost 0 bases and J 9 bases, leaving 13 bases between the germline ends. CDR3 length: 14 amino acids. CDR3 coding DNA: TGTGCCAGCAGCTTGGAGACAGGCGTTGGCACCATATATTTT. Protein sequence: CASSLETGVGTIYF.

The chain uses TRBV6-1 and TRBJ2-7; maybe TRBD1 (6 bases). Trimming stripped 1 base from V and 3 bases from J, with 10 bases between. CDR3 size: 14 residues. Germline V gives CDR1 MNHNS, CDR2 SASEGT. The CDR3 nucleotides are TGTGCCAGCAGTGAAGGCCTGGACAGCTACGAGCAGTACTTC. Protein: CASSEGLDSYEQYF.

This CDR3 is CASSLNGGGKYEQYF. The CDR3 DNA reads as TGCGCCAGCAGCCTCAACGGGGGGGGGAAATACGAGCAGTACTTC. The J gene is TRBJ2-7, the V gene TRBV5-1; TRBD2 matches 8 bases. CDR3 length: 15 amino acids. The V segment lost 4 bases and the J segment 4 bases; nucleotides outside the gene matches: 10. CDR1 and CDR2 from the germline V gene are SGHRS and YFSETQ.

This chain links TRBV6-1 with TRBJ2-7, with D perhaps matching TRBD1 (6 bases). Trimming pared 2 bases from V and 2 bases from J, leaving 13 bases between. The CDR3 extends over 15 amino acids. CDR1 MNHNS and CDR2 SASEGT come from the germline V gene. CDR3 in DNA: TGTGCCAGCAGTGAATATCGGACAGAAACCTACGAGCAGTACTTC. Protein: CASSEYRTETYEQYF.

This sequence joins TRBV4-1 and TRBJ2-3, with 7 bases that match TRBD2. Germline CDR1 and CDR2: MGHRA and YSYEKL. V shed 0 bases, J shed 4 bases, and the junction held 13 bases outside the gene matches. The CDR3 runs 18 residues. The CDR3 nucleotides read TGCGCCAGCAGCCAAGATTACGGCGGGAGACTCTCTGCAGATACGCAGTATTTT. Protein: CASSQDYGGRLSADTQYF.

The chain is built from TRBV27 and TRBJ2-7; D not resolved. V shed 5 bases and J shed 2 bases, with 10 bases lying between them. CDR1 and CDR2 from the germline V gene are MNHEY and SMNVEV (reference sequence). The CDR3 is made up of 13 amino acids. The CDR3 reads CASSVAGAYEQYF. As DNA, the CDR3 is TGTGCCAGCAGTGTAGCTGGTGCCTACGAGCAGTACTTC.

Here the CDR3 reads CASSVLVADTQYF. CDR3 bases: TGTGCCAGCAGCGTACTAGTTGCAGATACGCAGTATTTT. J is TRBJ2-3 and V is TRBV7-2, with D maybe TRBD2 (5 bases). V lost 5 bases and J lost 4, with 10 bases in between. Germline loops: CDR1 SGHTA, CDR2 FQGNSA. The CDR3 sequence is 13 residues long.

The chain links TRBV5-8 to TRBJ1-5; D might be TRBD1 (6 bases). The CDR3 runs 15 residues. With 5 bases removed from V and 0 bases from J, the gap between germline ends came to 12 bases. Germline CDR1 reads SGHTS; CDR2 reads YDEGEE. The CDR3 loop reads CASSLFRGSNQPQHF. CDR3 sequence (DNA): TGTGCCAGCAGTCTATTCAGGGGTAGCAATCAGCCCCAGCATTTT.

This chain joins TRBV19 and TRBJ1-1; D gene ambiguous. The CDR3 runs 13 residues. V was clipped by 3 bases and J by 1 base, with 6 bases between them. The germline gives CDR1 LNHDA, CDR2 SQIVND (reference sequence). This CDR3 is CASSMRENTEAFF. The CDR3 nucleotides read TGTGCCAGTAGTATGAGGGAGAACACTGAAGCTTTCTTT.